This TCR beta chain was identified during a study of radiotherapy plus CTLA-4 blockade in lung cancer (dated by TCRdb to the late 2010s). About the study as a whole: Among the enrolled patients, about 19% had an objective response, and about 31% reached disease control.

The investigation overall reported the following: The strongest predictors of response were reported to be early dynamic shifts in blood T cell clones along with a rise in serum interferon-beta following radiation. TCR clones derived from tumors expanded in peripheral blood after treatment with radiotherapy and ipilimumab.

Based on the germline V gene, the CDR1 and CDR2 sequences are SGHRS and YFSETQ. Measured from the cysteine to the phenylalanine, the CDR3 is 13 residues long. Only the CDR3 portion is preserved as DNA: 39 bases, with reading frame beginning at the first base. V is cut by 4 bases and J by 7 bases, and the space between the germline ends is 14 bases. As regards this clone: Its antigen is currently not known. The sample holds no much larger clone one base away, and base qualities are not on file.

In this study, focal radiation therapy paired with CTLA-4 blockade (ipilimumab) was tested in patients who had chemo-refractory metastatic non-small-cell lung cancer. To prepare the library, the immunoSEQ multiplex PCR assay was applied. The source is immuneACCESS, and TCRdb retained only in-frame sequences with V and J called. Part of the clones is not carried over; for the studies checked, unresolved V genes explain less than half of this, and the remainder is unexplained. The sample profile shows over 75,000 clones; approximately 83% of them were found once. Around 0.78% of the sample rests with the top ten.

The sample consisted of peripheral blood, taken from a patient treated with radiotherapy plus ipilimumab. The receptor was isolated from a human donor with non-small cell lung cancer who had stable disease on radiotherapy plus ipilimumab. This chain is built from TRBV5-1 and TRBJ1-2; the D gene is perhaps TRBD1, from 6 matching bases. The CDR3 is CASSPPTGFGYTF. The sequenced DNA is TGCGCCAGCAGCCCCCCCACAGGGTTTGGCTACACCTTC.